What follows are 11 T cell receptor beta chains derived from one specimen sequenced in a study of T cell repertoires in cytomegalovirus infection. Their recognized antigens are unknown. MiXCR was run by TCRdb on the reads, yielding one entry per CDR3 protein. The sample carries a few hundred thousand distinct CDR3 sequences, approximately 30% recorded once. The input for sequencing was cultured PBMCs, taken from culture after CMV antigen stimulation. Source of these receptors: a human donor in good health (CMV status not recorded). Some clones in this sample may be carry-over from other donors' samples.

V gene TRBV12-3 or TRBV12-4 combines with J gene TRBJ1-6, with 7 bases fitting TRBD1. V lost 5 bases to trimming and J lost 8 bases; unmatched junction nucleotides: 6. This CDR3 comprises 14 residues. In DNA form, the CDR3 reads TGTGCCAGCAGTGACAGGGATGTGGATTCACCCCTCCACTTT. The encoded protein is CASSDRDVDSPLHF.

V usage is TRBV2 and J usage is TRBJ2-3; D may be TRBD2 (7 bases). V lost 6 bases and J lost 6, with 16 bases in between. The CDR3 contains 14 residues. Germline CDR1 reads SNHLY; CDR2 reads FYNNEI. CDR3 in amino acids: CASRLGRGGDTQYF. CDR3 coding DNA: TGTGCCAGCAGATTGGGCAGGGGAGGGGATACGCAGTATTTT.

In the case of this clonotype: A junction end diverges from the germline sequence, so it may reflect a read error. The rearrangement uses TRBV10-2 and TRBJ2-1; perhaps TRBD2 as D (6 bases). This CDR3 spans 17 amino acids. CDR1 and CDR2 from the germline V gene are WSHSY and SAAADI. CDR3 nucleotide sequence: TGCGCCAGCAGTGCCGATGGCGGGATCGGCTCCTACATTGAGCAGTTCTTC. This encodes CASSADGGIGSYIEQFF.

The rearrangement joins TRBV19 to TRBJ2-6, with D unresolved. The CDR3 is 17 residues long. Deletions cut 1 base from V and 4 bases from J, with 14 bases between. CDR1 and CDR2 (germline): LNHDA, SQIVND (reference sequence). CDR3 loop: CASSIAPRSAGANVLTF. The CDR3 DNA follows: TGTGCCAGTAGTATAGCTCCCAGGTCGGCCGGGGCCAACGTCCTGACTTTC.

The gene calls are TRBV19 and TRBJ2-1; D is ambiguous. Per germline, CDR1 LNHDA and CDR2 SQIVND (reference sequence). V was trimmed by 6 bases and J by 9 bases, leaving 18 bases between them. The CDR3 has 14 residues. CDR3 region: CASRSASNFGEQFF. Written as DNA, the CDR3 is TGTGCCAGTAGAAGCGCTTCCAATTTCGGTGAGCAGTTCTTC.

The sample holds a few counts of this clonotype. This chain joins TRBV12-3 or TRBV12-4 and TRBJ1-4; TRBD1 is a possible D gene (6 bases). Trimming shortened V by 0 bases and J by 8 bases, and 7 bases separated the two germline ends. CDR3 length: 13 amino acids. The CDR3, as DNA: TGTGCCAGCAGTTTAGCCGGGGGCGAAAAACTGTTTTTT. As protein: CASSLAGGEKLFF.

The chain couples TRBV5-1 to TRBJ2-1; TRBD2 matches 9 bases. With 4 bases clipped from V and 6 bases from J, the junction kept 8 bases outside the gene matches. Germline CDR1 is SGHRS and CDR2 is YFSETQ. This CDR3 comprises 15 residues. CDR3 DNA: TGCGCCAGCAGCATTGATAGCGGGAGCGGCAATGAGCAGTTCTTC. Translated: CASSIDSGSGNEQFF.

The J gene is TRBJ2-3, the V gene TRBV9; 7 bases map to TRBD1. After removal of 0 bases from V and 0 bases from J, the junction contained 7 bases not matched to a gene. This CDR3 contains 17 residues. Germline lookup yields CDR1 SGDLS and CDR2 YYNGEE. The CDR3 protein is CASSVGVGQRSTDTQYF. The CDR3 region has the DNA TGTGCCAGCAGCGTAGGGGTGGGACAGCGAAGCACAGATACGCAGTATTTT.

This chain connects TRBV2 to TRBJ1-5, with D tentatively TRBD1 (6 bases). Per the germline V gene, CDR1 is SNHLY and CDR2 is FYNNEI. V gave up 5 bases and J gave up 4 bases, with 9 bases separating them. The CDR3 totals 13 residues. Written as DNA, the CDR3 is TGTGCCAGCAGTAGACAGGAGAATCAGCCCCAGCATTTT. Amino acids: CASSRQENQPQHF.

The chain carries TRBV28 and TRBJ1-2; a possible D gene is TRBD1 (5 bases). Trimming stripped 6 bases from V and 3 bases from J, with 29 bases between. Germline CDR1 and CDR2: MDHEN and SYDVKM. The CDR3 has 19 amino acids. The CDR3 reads CASRGRRGVGFRGDYGYTF. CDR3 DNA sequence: TGTGCCAGCAGGGGAAGGAGAGGGGTCGGCTTCCGAGGAGACTATGGCTACACCTTC.

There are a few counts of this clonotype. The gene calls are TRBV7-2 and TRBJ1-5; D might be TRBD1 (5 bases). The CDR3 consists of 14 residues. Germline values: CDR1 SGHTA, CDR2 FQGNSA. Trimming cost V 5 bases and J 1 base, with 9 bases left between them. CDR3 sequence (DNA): TGTGCCAGCAGCCGAGACAGCAGCAATCAGCCCCAGCATTTT. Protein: CASSRDSSNQPQHF.